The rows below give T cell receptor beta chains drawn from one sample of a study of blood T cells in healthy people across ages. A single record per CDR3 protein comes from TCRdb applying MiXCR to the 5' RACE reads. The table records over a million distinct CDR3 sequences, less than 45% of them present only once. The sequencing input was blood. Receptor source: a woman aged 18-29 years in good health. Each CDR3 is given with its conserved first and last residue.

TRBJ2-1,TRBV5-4,CASSFLTGGFGVHEQFF
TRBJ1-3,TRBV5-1,CASSPGTRNTIYF
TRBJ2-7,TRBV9,CASSVASGGHYEQYF
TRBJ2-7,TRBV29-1,CSVASWGRADEQYF
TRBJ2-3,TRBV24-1,CATSDLQASGSTDTQYF
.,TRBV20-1,CSARDPPGRLLEQYF
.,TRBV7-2,CASSLTSESSYNEQYF
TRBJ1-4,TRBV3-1,CASSFSAANEKLFF
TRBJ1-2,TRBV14,CASSQNPVNYGYTF
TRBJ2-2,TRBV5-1,CASSPEVTGELFF
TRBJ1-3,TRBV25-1,CASSVGTGAFSGNTIYF
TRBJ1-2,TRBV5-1,CASRQSSDSFYGYTF
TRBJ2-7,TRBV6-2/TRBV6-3,CASRGSLAVAQYF
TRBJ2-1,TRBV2,CASSGRARGLFF
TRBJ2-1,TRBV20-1,CSTTPSRGYNEQFF
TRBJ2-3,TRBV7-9,CASSDTGGRAQDTQYF
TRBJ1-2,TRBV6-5,CASREYPGTAYGYTF
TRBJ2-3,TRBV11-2,CASSPPGGIETQYF
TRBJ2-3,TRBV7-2,CASSLPLRGLSDTQYF
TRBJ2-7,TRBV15,CATSSLAGDSYEQYF
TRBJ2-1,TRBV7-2,CASSLRDRINGQFF
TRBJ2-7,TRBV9,CASGATGQVSSYEQYF
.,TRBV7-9,CASSSGGFNEQYF